The entry below gives a single T cell receptor beta chain sequence along with its context. The antigen remains unidentified. Germline CDR1 is SGDLS and CDR2 is YYNGEE. V lost 2 bases to trimming and J lost 8 bases, with 11 bases between them. The CDR3 runs 13 residues. This record comes from a study of cytomegalovirus exposure and HLA in healthy donors. General study results and limits: Indistinguishable V segments, including TRBV6-2 and TRBV6-3, were excluded. In vitro confirmation showed a few CMV-associated chains to be CMV antigen specific. In a later analysis, several top co-occurrence clusters appeared linked to parvovirus B19, influenza, CMV and Epstein-Barr virus. Differences between HLA loci emerged in a later analysis of TCR association rates, with DRB1 most and HLA-C fewest.

The PCR had 60 Vbeta and 13 Jbeta primers. The data were produced by immunoSEQ multiplex PCR, yet TCRdb's version contains in-frame clones alone and is incomplete. This sample has roughly 100,000 clones, with about 80% found just once. This receptor was taken from a male donor in good health and CMV-seropositive. The chain joins TRBV9 to TRBJ2-1; tentative D call: TRBD1 (5 bases). What was sequenced was PBMCs. CDR3 DNA sequence: TGTGCCAGCAGCGTGAGCTCCAGGGATGAGCAGTTCTTC. It codes for CASSVSSRDEQFF. The full variable domain, in which reference TRBV9 and TRBJ2-1 provide the parts outside the CDR3, is DSGVTQTPKHLITATGQRVTLRCSPRSGDLSVYWYQQSLDQGLQFLIQYYNGEERAKGNILERFSAQQFPDLHSELNLSSLELGDSALYFCASSVSSRDEQFFGPGTRLTVL.